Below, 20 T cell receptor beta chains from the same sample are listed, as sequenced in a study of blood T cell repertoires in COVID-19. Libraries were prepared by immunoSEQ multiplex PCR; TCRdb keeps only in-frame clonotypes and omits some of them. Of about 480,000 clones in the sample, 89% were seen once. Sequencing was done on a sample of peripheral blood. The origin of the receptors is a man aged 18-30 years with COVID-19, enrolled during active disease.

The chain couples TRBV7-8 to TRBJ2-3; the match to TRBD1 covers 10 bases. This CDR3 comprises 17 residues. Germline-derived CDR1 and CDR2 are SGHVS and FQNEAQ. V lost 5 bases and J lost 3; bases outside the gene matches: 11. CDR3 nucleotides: TGTGCCAGCAGCCCTTCCCGGACAGGGGGGTTTACAGATACGCAGTATTTT. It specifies CASSPSRTGGFTDTQYF.

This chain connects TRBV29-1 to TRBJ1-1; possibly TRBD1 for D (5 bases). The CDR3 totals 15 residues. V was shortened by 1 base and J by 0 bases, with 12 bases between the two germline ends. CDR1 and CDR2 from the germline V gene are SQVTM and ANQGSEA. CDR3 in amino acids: CSVEGGVPMNTEAFF. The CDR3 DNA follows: TGCAGCGTTGAAGGGGGGGTACCTATGAACACTGAAGCTTTCTTT.

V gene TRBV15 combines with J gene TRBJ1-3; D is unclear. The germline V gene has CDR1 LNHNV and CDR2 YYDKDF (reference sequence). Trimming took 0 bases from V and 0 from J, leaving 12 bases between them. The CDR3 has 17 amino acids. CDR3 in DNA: TGTGCCACCAGCAGAGACATAGCTGCGGCCTCTGGAAACACCATATATTTT. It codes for CATSRDIAAASGNTIYF.

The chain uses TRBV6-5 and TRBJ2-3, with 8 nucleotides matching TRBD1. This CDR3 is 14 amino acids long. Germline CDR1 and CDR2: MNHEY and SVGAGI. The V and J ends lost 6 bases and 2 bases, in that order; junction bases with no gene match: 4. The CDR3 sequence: CASSLQGDTDTQYF. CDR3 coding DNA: TGTGCCAGCAGCCTACAGGGGGACACAGATACGCAGTATTTT.

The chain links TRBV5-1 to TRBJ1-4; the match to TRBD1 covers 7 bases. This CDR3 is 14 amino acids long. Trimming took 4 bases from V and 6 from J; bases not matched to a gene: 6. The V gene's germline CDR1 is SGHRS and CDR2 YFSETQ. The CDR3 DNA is TGCGCCAGCAGCCGAAAGGGGGCGGATGAAAAACTGTTTTTT. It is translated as CASSRKGADEKLFF.

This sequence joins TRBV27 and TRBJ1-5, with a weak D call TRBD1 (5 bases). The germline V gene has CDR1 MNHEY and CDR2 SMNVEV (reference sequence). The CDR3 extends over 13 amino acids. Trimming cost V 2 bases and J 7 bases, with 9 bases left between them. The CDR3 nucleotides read TGTGCCAGCAGTTTACAGGGAGGGCAGCCCCAGCATTTT. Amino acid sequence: CASSLQGGQPQHF.

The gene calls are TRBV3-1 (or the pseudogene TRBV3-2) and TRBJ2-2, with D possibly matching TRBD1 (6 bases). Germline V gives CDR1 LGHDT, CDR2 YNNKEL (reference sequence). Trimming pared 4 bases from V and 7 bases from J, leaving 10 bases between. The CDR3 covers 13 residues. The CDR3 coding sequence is TGTGCCAGCAGCCGTGGGGACATCGGGGAGCTGTTTTTT. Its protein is CASSRGDIGELFF.

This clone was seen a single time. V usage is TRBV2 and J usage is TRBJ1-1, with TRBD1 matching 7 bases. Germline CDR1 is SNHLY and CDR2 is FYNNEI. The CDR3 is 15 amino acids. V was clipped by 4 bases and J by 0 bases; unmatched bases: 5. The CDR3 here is CASSGQGVLNTEAFF. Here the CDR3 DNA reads TGTGCCAGCAGTGGCCAGGGGGTCCTGAACACTGAAGCTTTCTTT.

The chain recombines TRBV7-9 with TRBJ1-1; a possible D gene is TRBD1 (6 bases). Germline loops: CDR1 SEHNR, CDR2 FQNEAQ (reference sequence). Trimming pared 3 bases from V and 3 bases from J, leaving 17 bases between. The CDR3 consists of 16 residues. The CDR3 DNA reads TGTGCCAGCAGCTTTCTCCCGGGACAAAGGGACACTGAAGCTTTCTTT. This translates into CASSFLPGQRDTEAFF.

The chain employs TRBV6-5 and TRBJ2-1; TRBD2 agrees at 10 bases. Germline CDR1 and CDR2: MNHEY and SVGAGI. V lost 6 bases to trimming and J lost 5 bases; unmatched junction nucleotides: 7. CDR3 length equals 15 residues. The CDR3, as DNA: TGTGCCAGCAGGAGGGGACTAGCGACAAACAATGAGCAGTTCTTC. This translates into CASRRGLATNNEQFF.

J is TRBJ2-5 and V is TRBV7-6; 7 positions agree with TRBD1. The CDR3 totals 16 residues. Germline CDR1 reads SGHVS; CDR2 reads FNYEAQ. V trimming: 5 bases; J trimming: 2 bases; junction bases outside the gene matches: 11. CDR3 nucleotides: TGTGCCAGCAGCCCGTTTGAGGGGGCGGTTCAAGAGACCCAGTACTTC. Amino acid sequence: CASSPFEGAVQETQYF.

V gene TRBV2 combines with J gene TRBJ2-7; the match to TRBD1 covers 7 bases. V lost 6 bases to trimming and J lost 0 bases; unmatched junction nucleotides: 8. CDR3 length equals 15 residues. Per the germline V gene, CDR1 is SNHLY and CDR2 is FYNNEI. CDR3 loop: CASSVQGLSSYEQYF. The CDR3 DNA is TGTGCCAGCAGCGTACAGGGGCTGAGCTCCTACGAGCAGTACTTC.

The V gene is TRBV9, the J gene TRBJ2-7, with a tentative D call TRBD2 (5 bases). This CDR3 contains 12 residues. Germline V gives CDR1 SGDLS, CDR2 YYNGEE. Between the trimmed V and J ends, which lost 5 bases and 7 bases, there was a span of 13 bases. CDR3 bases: TGTGCCAGCAGGGGCGCGCCGGGGGAGCAGTACTTC. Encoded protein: CASRGAPGEQYF.

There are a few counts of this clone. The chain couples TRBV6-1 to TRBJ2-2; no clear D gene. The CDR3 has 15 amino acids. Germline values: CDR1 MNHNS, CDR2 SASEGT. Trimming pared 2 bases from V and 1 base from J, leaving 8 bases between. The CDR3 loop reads CASSERVGNTGELFF. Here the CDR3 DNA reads TGTGCCAGCAGTGAACGGGTGGGGAACACCGGGGAGCTGTTTTTT.

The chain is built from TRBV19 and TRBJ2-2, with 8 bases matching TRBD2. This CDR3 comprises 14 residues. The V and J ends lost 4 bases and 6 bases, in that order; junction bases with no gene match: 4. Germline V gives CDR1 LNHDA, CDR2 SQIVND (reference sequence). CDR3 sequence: CASSSGRRAGELFF. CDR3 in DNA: TGTGCCAGTAGTAGCGGGAGGAGGGCCGGGGAGCTGTTTTTT.

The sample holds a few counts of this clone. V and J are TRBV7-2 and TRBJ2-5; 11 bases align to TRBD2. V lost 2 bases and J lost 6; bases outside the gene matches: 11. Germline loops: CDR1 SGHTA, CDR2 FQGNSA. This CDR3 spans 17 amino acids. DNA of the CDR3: TGTGCCAGCAGCTTAAGGGGTTTAGCGGGAGGGCAGAAGACCCAGTACTTC. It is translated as CASSLRGLAGGQKTQYF.

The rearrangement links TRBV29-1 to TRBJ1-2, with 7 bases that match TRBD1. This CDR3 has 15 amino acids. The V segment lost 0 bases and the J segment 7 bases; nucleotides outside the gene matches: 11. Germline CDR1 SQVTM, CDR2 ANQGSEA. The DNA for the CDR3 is TGCAGCGTTGAAGAGGGGTTGGCAGGGGGTGGTGGCTACACCTTC. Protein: CSVEEGLAGGGGYTF.

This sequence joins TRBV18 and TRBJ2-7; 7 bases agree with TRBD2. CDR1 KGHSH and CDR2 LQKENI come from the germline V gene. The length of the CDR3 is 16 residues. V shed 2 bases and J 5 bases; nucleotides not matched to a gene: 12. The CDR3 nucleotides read TGTGCCAGCTCACCAAAACCTAGCGGAACGACCCACGAGCAGTACTTC. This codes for CASSPKPSGTTHEQYF.

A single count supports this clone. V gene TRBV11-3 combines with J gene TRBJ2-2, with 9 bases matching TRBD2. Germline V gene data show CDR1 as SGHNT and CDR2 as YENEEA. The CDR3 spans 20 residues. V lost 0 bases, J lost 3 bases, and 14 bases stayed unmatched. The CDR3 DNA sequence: TGTGCCAGCAGCTTAGAGGTACCCTCTAGCGGGAAGGTCCACACCGGGGAGCTGTTTTTT. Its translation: CASSLEVPSSGKVHTGELFF.

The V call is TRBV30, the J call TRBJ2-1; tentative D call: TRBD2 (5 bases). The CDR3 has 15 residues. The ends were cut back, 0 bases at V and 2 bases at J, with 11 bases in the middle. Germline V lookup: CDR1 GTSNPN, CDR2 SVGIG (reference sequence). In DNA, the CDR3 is TGTGCCTGGAGTGTAGTGGGAGCACCCTACAATGAGCAGTTCTTC. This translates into CAWSVVGAPYNEQFF. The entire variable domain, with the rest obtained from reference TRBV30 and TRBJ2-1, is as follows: SQTIHQWPATLVQPVGSPLSLECTVEGTSNPNLYWYRQAAGRGLQLLFYSVGIGQISSEVPQNLSASRPQDRQFILSSKKLLLSDSGFYLCAWSVVGAPYNEQFFGPGTRLTVL.